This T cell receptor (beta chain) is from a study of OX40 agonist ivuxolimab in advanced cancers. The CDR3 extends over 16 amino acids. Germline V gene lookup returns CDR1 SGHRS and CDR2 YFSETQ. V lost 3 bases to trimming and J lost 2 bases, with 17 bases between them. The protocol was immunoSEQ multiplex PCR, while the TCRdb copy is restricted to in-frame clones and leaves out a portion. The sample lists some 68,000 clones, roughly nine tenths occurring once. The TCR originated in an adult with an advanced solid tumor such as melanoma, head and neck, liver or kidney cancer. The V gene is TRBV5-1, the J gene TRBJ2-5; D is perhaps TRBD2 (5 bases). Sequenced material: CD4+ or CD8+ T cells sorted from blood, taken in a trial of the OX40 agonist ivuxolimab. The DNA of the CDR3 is TGCGCCAGCAGCTCGGCTCGGCTGGGCGGGCAAGAGACCCAGTACTTC. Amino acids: CASSSARLGGQETQYF.